These 25 T cell receptor beta chains were sequenced from one sample in a study of blood T cells in healthy people across ages. Alongside a J-beta primer mix, a sample-barcoded 5' primer served in a second PCR lasting roughly 6 to 11 cycles. Using its own MiXCR run on the 5' RACE reads, TCRdb lists one record per CDR3 protein. The sample lists fewer than 1,200,000 distinct CDR3 sequences, under 30% occurring once. These data were likewise used in another study, on T cells of mothers and their children.

Source material: blood. These receptor sequences come from a girl aged 2-15 years in good health.

The chain couples TRBV4-3 to TRBJ2-1; D is unclear. Germline V gives CDR1 LGHNA, CDR2 YSLEER. V gave up 4 bases and J gave up 0 bases, with 10 bases separating them. The CDR3 is 15 residues long. CDR3 nucleotides: TGCGCCAGCAGCCCCGACCCGAGCTCCTACAATGAGCAGTTCTTC. Protein: CASSPDPSSYNEQFF.

The rearrangement joins TRBV9 to TRBJ1-2; D is possibly TRBD1 (5 bases). Germline V gene sequence: CDR1 SGDLS, CDR2 YYNGEE. The V gene lost 2 bases and the J gene lost 2 bases, with 13 bases spanning the gap. The CDR3 is 15 residues long. The CDR3 region has the DNA TGTGCCAGCAGCGTCGGGATTGGGGGGAACTATGGCTACACCTTC. Its translation: CASSVGIGGNYGYTF.

The chain uses TRBV12-3 or TRBV12-4 and TRBJ1-6; no reliable D call. The CDR3 spans 17 residues. Trimming removed 3 bases at V and 8 bases at J, with 20 bases between. The CDR3 is CASSFTASRGSDSPLHF. The CDR3 DNA follows: TGTGCCAGCAGTTTTACCGCCTCACGGGGATCGGATTCACCCCTCCACTTT.

J is TRBJ2-2 and V is TRBV14; D not certain. The V gene lost 2 bases and the J gene lost 4 bases, with 8 bases spanning the gap. Germline CDR1 SGHDN, CDR2 FVKESK. The CDR3 has 14 residues. DNA for the CDR3: TGTGCCAGCAGCCAAATTGGAGTCACCGGGGAGCTGTTTTTT. Its protein product is CASSQIGVTGELFF.

V and J are TRBV7-9 and TRBJ2-3; D is unresolved. Germline V gene data show CDR1 as SEHNR and CDR2 as FQNEAQ (reference sequence). This CDR3 has 16 residues. The V end was cut by 6 bases, the J end by 2 bases, with 18 bases between. The CDR3 bases are TGTGCCAGCAGACCTTGGAGTAGAAGGGACACAGATACGCAGTATTTT. Amino acid sequence: CASRPWSRRDTDTQYF.

This clonotype was recorded a few times. The chain carries TRBV20-1 and TRBJ2-5; D unresolved. Between the trimmed V and J ends, which lost 2 bases and 5 bases, there was a span of 9 bases. Germline assignment: CDR1 DFQATT and CDR2 SNEGSKA (reference sequence). The CDR3 is made up of 12 amino acids. Here the CDR3 reads CSARSVPETQYF. CDR3 DNA: TGCAGTGCTAGAAGTGTCCCCGAGACCCAGTACTTC.

J is TRBJ2-5 and V is TRBV29-1; D possibly corresponds to TRBD2 (7 bases). This CDR3 comprises 13 residues. Per the germline V gene, CDR1 is SQVTM and CDR2 is ANQGSEA. V lost 8 bases, J lost 2 bases, and 15 bases lay in between. This CDR3 is CSPRGGRQETQYF. The CDR3 DNA is TGCAGCCCGAGGGGGGGTAGACAAGAGACCCAGTACTTC. Complete variable domain (other parts from reference TRBV29-1 and TRBJ2-5): SAVISQKPSRDICQRGTSLTIQCQVDSQVTMMFWYRQQPGQSLTLIATANQGSEATYESGFVIDKFPISRPNLTFSTLTVSNMSPEDSSIYLCSPRGGRQETQYFGPGTRLLVL.

This clonotype was recorded a few times. The chain links TRBV5-1 to TRBJ2-5; D may be TRBD2 (6 bases). The V and J ends lost 1 base and 1 base respectively, with 11 bases between them. Germline CDR1 reads SGHRS; CDR2 reads YFSETQ. The CDR3 totals 15 residues. CDR3 region: CASSLRLDGQETQYF. In DNA, the CDR3 is TGCGCCAGCAGCTTGAGACTAGATGGCCAAGAGACCCAGTACTTC.

This clonotype was picked up a small number of times. J is TRBJ2-7 and V is TRBV15; 9 bases map to TRBD2. The CDR3 extends over 16 amino acids. V was pared by 0 bases and J by 4 bases, with 7 bases of the junction left unmatched. Germline V gene lookup returns CDR1 LNHNV and CDR2 YYDKDF (reference sequence). The CDR3 DNA is TGTGCCACCAGCAGAGAGAGGGGACTAGCCCAATACGAGCAGTACTTC. It specifies CATSRERGLAQYEQYF.

CDR3 bases: TGTGCCAGCAGTGAAAGGGGTTTGGGGATAGAGCAGTTCTTC. Its translation is CASSERGLGIEQFF. The rearrangement links TRBV25-1 to TRBJ2-1, with a tentative D call TRBD1 (5 bases). The CDR3 totals 14 residues. V shed 2 bases and J shed 10 bases, with 15 bases lying between them. Germline CDR1 is MGHDK and CDR2 is SYGVNS. The full variable domain, in which reference TRBV25-1 and TRBJ2-1 provide the parts outside the CDR3, is EADIYQTPRYLVIGTGKKITLECSQTMGHDKMYWYQQDPGMELHLIHYSYGVNSTEKGDLSSESTVSRIRTEHFPLTLESARPSHTSQYLCASSERGLGIEQFFGPGTRLTVL.

The rearrangement joins TRBV6-2 or TRBV6-3 to TRBJ2-4, with D possibly called TRBD1 or TRBD2 (6 bases each). This CDR3 comprises 16 residues. Per the germline V gene, CDR1 is MNHEY and CDR2 is SVGEGT. V gave up 4 bases and J gave up 3 bases, with 16 bases separating them. In DNA, the CDR3 is TGTGCCAGCAGTTTTTTGGGGGGCTGGAGCAAAAACATTCAGTACTTC. It translates to CASSFLGGWSKNIQYF.

V gene TRBV20-1 combines with J gene TRBJ1-1; tentative D call: TRBD1 (5 bases). The CDR3 length is 12 residues. V dropped 3 bases and J dropped 6 bases, with 11 bases sitting between them. The germline V gene encodes CDR1 DFQATT and CDR2 SNEGSKA (reference sequence). The CDR3 coding sequence is TGCAGTGCTAGCCGGGGCCGTGCTGAAGCTTTCTTT. It is translated as CSASRGRAEAFF.

In this sample, this clonotype turned up a few times. The V gene is TRBV12-3 or TRBV12-4, the J gene TRBJ2-5, with TRBD2 as a possible D gene (6 bases). The end of the DNA is better explained by TRBJ2-1, so the J call may be wrong. The CDR3 is 14 residues long. The CDR3 DNA reads as TGTGCCACCCATGGAACCGGGACTCAAGGGGAGCAGTTCTTC. It specifies CATHGTGTQGEQFF.

Only a few counts were recorded for this clonotype. This sequence joins TRBV6-1 and TRBJ2-7; possibly TRBD1 or TRBD2 for D (5 bases each). CDR1 is MNHNS, CDR2 SASEGT, per germline. V was cut by 7 bases and J by 1 base, with 17 bases left in between. This CDR3 is built from 15 residues. The CDR3 DNA is TGTGCCAGCAACCTCATGAGGGGTCAATCCTACGAGCAGTACTTC. It encodes CASNLMRGQSYEQYF.

The rearrangement uses TRBV13 and TRBJ2-5, with D unclear. Germline V gene sequence: CDR1 PRHDT, CDR2 FYEKMQ (reference sequence). This CDR3 is 13 amino acids long. V was shortened by 2 bases and J by 5 bases, with 9 bases between the two germline ends. As DNA, the CDR3 is TGTGCCAGCAGCTTACTCCAGGCGGAGACCCAGTACTTC. As protein: CASSLLQAETQYF.

This chain connects TRBV28 to TRBJ2-7; TRBD1 might be the D (6 bases). V lost 4 bases to trimming and J lost 7 bases, with 20 bases between them. The CDR3 spans 15 residues. Germline CDR1 MDHEN, CDR2 SYDVKM. The CDR3: CASSSRTVPRGEQYF. CDR3 sequence (DNA): TGTGCCAGCAGTTCAAGGACAGTTCCTCGGGGTGAGCAGTACTTC.

This clonotype was picked up a small number of times. DNA for the CDR3: TGCGCCAGCAGCCAAACGGGACAGAGTAACACTGAAGCTTTCTTT. As protein: CASSQTGQSNTEAFF. V is TRBV4-3 and J is TRBJ1-1, with TRBD1 matching 7 bases. The ends lost 2 bases at V and 2 bases at J; junction bases unmatched: 5. Germline V gives CDR1 LGHNA, CDR2 YSLEER. This CDR3 spans 15 amino acids.

This chain uses TRBV27 with TRBJ2-4; D is possibly TRBD2 (5 bases). This CDR3 comprises 13 residues. V lost 3 bases and J 11 bases, leaving 14 bases between the germline ends. The germline gives CDR1 MNHEY, CDR2 SMNVEV (reference sequence). In DNA, the CDR3 is TGTGCCAGCAGTTTTTTGGACTCCGGACTTCAGTACTTC. The encoded protein is CASSFLDSGLQYF.

This clonotype was picked up a small number of times. J is TRBJ1-5 and V is TRBV27; D unclear. Deletions cut 4 bases from V and 7 bases from J, with 11 bases between. The germline V gene has CDR1 MNHEY and CDR2 SMNVEV (reference sequence). CDR3 length: 13 residues. CDR3 in amino acids: CASSWGGKQPQHF. For the CDR3, the DNA is TGTGCCAGCAGTTGGGGAGGGAAGCAGCCCCAGCATTTT.

The V gene is TRBV7-6, the J gene TRBJ1-5; perhaps TRBD1 as D (5 bases). This CDR3 contains 16 residues. Trimming removed 1 base from V and 1 base from J, with 11 bases in between. In germline, CDR1 is SGHVS, CDR2 FNYEAQ. CDR3 protein: CASSLVGGRSNQPQHF. Written as DNA, the CDR3 is TGTGCCAGCAGCTTAGTTGGGGGAAGGAGCAATCAGCCCCAGCATTTT.

This chain links TRBV3-1 with TRBJ2-7; 12 bases are shared with TRBD2. Per the germline V gene, CDR1 is LGHDT and CDR2 is YNNKEL (reference sequence). With V trimmed by 1 base and J by 3 bases, 7 bases remained unmatched. CDR3 length: 17 amino acids. The CDR3: CASSQAPLAGGDYEQYF. CDR3 nucleotides: TGTGCCAGCAGCCAAGCGCCGCTAGCGGGGGGGGACTACGAGCAGTACTTC.

This clonotype was counted a few times. V is TRBV7-2 and J is TRBJ2-3; TRBD1 matches at 12 bases. The CDR3 has 14 amino acids. Germline lookup yields CDR1 SGHTA and CDR2 FQGNSA. After removal of 4 bases from V and 9 bases from J, the junction contained 5 bases not matched to a gene. CDR3 coding DNA: TGTGCCAGCAGCTCGGGACAGGGGGCCGGGACGCAGTATTTT. This sequence encodes CASSSGQGAGTQYF.

Comment on this clonotype: The germline gene is not matched at one end of the junction; a read error may be the cause. The CDR3 coding sequence is TGTGCCAGCAGTGATTCATCGTGGGAAGTGACCTATAATGAGCAGTTCTTC. It codes for CASSDSSWEVTYNEQFF. The chain has TRBV2 and TRBJ2-1, with D hard to call. Germline lookup yields CDR1 SNHLY and CDR2 FYNNEI. CDR3 length: 17 residues.

With regard to this clonotype: In this CDR3 the conserved last residue, phenylalanine or tryptophan, is missing, so a read error is likely. The limits of the CDR3 on the DNA are not certain, so only TCRdb's listed CDR3 is given. The rearrangement uses TRBV13 and TRBJ2-7; the table calls TRBD2, which could not be checked here. The CDR3 is 15 amino acids long, termini counted. CDR1 and CDR2 from the germline V gene are PRHDT and FYEKMQ (reference sequence). This CDR3 is CASSSSLAGHKSGTL.

The CDR3 spells CASRMSGFYEQYF. The DNA of the CDR3 is TGCGCCAGCAGAATGAGTGGATTTTACGAGCAGTACTTC. V and J are TRBV5-1 and TRBJ2-7; D gene uncertain. Germline V gives CDR1 SGHRS, CDR2 YFSETQ. With 5 bases removed from V and 4 bases from J, the gap between germline ends came to 13 bases. CDR3 length: 13 amino acids.